The clone carrying this T cell receptor (beta chain) was picked up many times. The antigen is unknown. The CDR3 length is 13 residues. CDR1 and CDR2 from the germline V gene are GTSNPN and SVGIG (reference sequence). V shed 2 bases and J shed 3 bases, with 11 bases lying between them. This record belongs to a study of response to subunit inactivated influenza vaccine. Findings of the study overall: There was a suggestion from the authors that each seasonal influenza vaccination recruits few new T cells.

MiXCR, run by TCRdb on the RT-PCR reads, gives a single entry per CDR3 protein. The sample has approximately 250,000 distinct CDR3 sequences; over 9% are singletons. V gene TRBV30 combines with J gene TRBJ2-7; D perhaps matches TRBD1 (6 bases). Material: non-naive T cells sorted from PBMCs, obtained about 14 days before vaccination. The TCR sequence derives from a man between 45 and 60 years old who received an inactivated influenza vaccine. CDR3 residues: CAWSSQGLYEQYF. The CDR3 nucleotides are TGTGCCTGGAGTTCTCAGGGGCTCTACGAGCAGTACTTC.